Shown below are 27 T cell receptor beta chains from a single sample sequenced in a study of early T cells in non-severe SARS-CoV-2 infection. MiXCR, applied by TCRdb to the 5' RACE reads, yields one record per CDR3 protein. The sample holds about 92,000 distinct CDR3 sequences; approximately 14% are singletons and the top ten take approximately 7.5%. The sample consisted of whole blood. The receptors were sampled from an adult who was a healthcare worker with PCR-confirmed SARS-CoV-2 infection or an uninfected control (not recorded which).

This clonotype was recorded at least ten times. V is TRBV6-1 and J is TRBJ2-3; possibly TRBD2 for D (5 bases). V was shortened by 11 bases and J by 1 base, with 13 bases between the two germline ends. This CDR3 comprises 13 residues. Per the germline V gene, CDR1 is MNHNS and CDR2 is SASEGT. CDR3 residues: CARGADGTDTQYF. In nucleotides, the CDR3 is TGTGCCCGAGGAGCGGATGGCACAGATACGCAGTATTTT.

CDR3 amino acids: CSAMGTGTVSLVYEQYF. The CDR3, as DNA: TGCAGTGCTATGGGGACCGGGACAGTCAGCCTTGTCTACGAGCAGTACTTC. This chain uses TRBV20-1 with TRBJ2-7, with 7 bases matching TRBD1. The CDR3 is 17 residues long. With V trimmed by 4 bases and J by 3 bases, 18 bases remained unmatched. The germline V gene has CDR1 DFQATT and CDR2 SNEGSKA (reference sequence).

The chain couples TRBV30 to TRBJ2-7; 13 bases are a match to TRBD2. V dropped 2 bases and J dropped 5; count of bases not matched to a gene: 6. This CDR3 has 15 residues. CDR1 is GTSNPN, CDR2 SVGIG, per germline (reference sequence). The CDR3 region is CAWSSPGLAGNEQYF. The CDR3, as DNA: TGTGCCTGGAGTTCTCCGGGACTAGCGGGAAACGAGCAGTACTTC.

In its sample, this clonotype was seen many times. The V and J genes are TRBV28 and TRBJ2-1, with TRBD2 matching over 12 bases. The germline V gene has CDR1 MDHEN and CDR2 SYDVKM. The CDR3 extends over 20 amino acids. V gave up 1 base and J gave up 1 base; unmatched junction bases: 11. The CDR3 sequence is CASSLFPSGRAPTSYNEQFF. In nucleotides, the CDR3 is TGTGCCAGCAGTTTATTTCCTAGCGGGAGGGCTCCAACGTCCTACAATGAGCAGTTCTTC.

The sample holds a few counts of this clonotype. J is TRBJ1-1 and V is TRBV6-5, with D possibly matching TRBD1 (6 bases). CDR3 length: 14 residues. V was shortened by 7 bases and J by 2 bases, with 14 bases between the two germline ends. The germline gives CDR1 MNHEY, CDR2 SVGAGI. The CDR3 here is CASNIRGVNTEAFF. The CDR3 DNA is TGTGCCAGCAATATTAGGGGGGTAAACACTGAAGCTTTCTTT.

The chain combines TRBV6-5 with TRBJ1-6; 10 nucleotides agree with TRBD1. CDR1 and CDR2 from the germline V gene are MNHEY and SVGAGI. The CDR3 has 15 residues. V lost 5 bases to trimming and J lost 7 bases; unmatched junction nucleotides: 5. CDR3 DNA sequence: TGTGCCAGCAGTCACCGGGACAGGGGAAATTCACCCCTCCACTTT. It encodes CASSHRDRGNSPLHF.

V gene TRBV6-6 combines with J gene TRBJ2-7; a weak D match, TRBD2 (7 bases). The CDR3 sequence is 13 residues long. Trimming pared 10 bases from V and 7 bases from J, leaving 20 bases between. Looked up from germline, CDR1 is MNHNY and CDR2 is SVGAGI (reference sequence). The CDR3 sequence: CATRGGGRIEQYF. DNA of the CDR3: TGTGCCACCCGTGGGGGCGGGAGAATTGAGCAGTACTTC.

This clonotype has a handful of counts. The V call is TRBV4-2, the J call TRBJ2-5; 10 bases are shared with TRBD2. The germline CDR1 and CDR2 sequences are LGHNA and YNFKEQ. V shed 3 bases and J 3 bases; nucleotides not matched to a gene: 4. The CDR3 length is 15 residues. This chain's CDR3 is CASSHPGLAEETQYF. Written as DNA, the CDR3 is TGTGCCAGCAGCCACCCCGGACTAGCGGAAGAGACCCAGTACTTC.

In its sample, this clonotype was seen a few times. The gene calls are TRBV5-5 and TRBJ2-3; D remains ambiguous. CDR3 length: 16 amino acids. CDR1 is SGHKS, CDR2 YYEKEE, per germline (reference sequence). The V and J ends lost 0 bases and 2 bases respectively, with 13 bases between them. CDR3 bases: TGTGCCAGCAGCTTGGATACCTGGTTGTCCACAGATACGCAGTATTTT. Encoded protein: CASSLDTWLSTDTQYF.

The rearrangement uses TRBV9 and TRBJ1-2, with a possible D match to TRBD1 (6 bases). Looked up from germline, CDR1 is SGDLS and CDR2 is YYNGEE. The CDR3 totals 15 residues. Trimming stripped 1 base from V and 1 base from J, with 11 bases between. For the CDR3, the DNA is TGTGCCAGCAGCGTACAGGGGAAGGGTAACTATGGCTACACCTTC. This gives the protein CASSVQGKGNYGYTF.

The rearrangement joins TRBV11-3 to TRBJ2-1; 11 bases map to TRBD1. This CDR3 has 15 amino acids. Germline V lookup: CDR1 SGHNT, CDR2 YENEEA. The V segment lost 3 bases and the J segment 3 bases; nucleotides outside the gene matches: 1. The CDR3 bases are TGTGCCAGCAGCTTGGGACAGGGGGGCTACAATGAGCAGTTCTTC. It specifies CASSLGQGGYNEQFF.

The rearrangement joins TRBV4-1 to TRBJ2-1; the match to TRBD2 covers 12 bases. The CDR3 runs to 15 residues. Trimming removed 4 bases from V and 5 bases from J; junction bases left unmatched: 3. The germline V gene has CDR1 MGHRA and CDR2 YSYEKL. The CDR3 loop is CASSPLAGGNNEQFF. The CDR3 DNA reads as TGCGCCAGCAGCCCACTAGCGGGAGGAAACAATGAGCAGTTCTTC.

This clonotype was detected many times. This chain connects TRBV7-6 to TRBJ1-4; D call uncertain. The CDR3 sequence is 14 residues long. Trimming cost V 4 bases and J 5 bases, with 11 bases left between them. Looked up from germline, CDR1 is SGHVS and CDR2 is FNYEAQ. The CDR3 loop reads CASSSRVRNEKLFF. CDR3 sequence (DNA): TGTGCCAGCAGCTCCCGGGTTCGGAATGAAAAACTGTTTTTT. Full variable domain (outside the CDR3, taken from reference TRBV7-6 and TRBJ1-4): GAGVSQSPRYKVTKRGQDVALRCDPISGHVSLYWYRQALGQGPEFLTYFNYEAQQDKSGLPNDRFSAERPEGSISTLTIQRTEQRDSAMYRCASSSRVRNEKLFFGSGTQLSVL.

V is TRBV7-9 and J is TRBJ2-1; D call uncertain. Germline V CDR1 and CDR2: SEHNR, FQNEAQ (reference sequence). V lost 3 bases and J lost 10, with 7 bases in between. The CDR3 covers 11 residues. CDR3 loop: CASSLSPEQFF. The CDR3 bases are TGTGCCAGCAGCTTGAGCCCCGAGCAGTTCTTC. Filled out from reference TRBV7-9 and TRBJ2-1, the complete variable domain reads DTGVSQNPRHKITKRGQNVTFRCDPISEHNRLYWYRQTLGQGPEFLTYFQNEAQLEKSRLLSDRFSAERPKGSFSTLEIQRTEQGDSAMYLCASSLSPEQFFGPGTRLTVL.

The rearrangement links TRBV11-2 to TRBJ1-4; TRBD1 might be the D (6 bases). Trimming left V 5 bases short and J 3 bases short, with 16 bases between. This CDR3 has 16 amino acids. Germline V CDR1 and CDR2: SGHAT, FQNNGV. CDR3 in DNA: TGTGCCAGCAGCGGACTCAGGGGACGGCCTAATGAAAAACTGTTTTTT. Encoded protein: CASSGLRGRPNEKLFF.

This clonotype was detected a few times. V usage is TRBV6-5 and J usage is TRBJ2-2, with a possible D match to TRBD2 (5 bases). CDR1 and CDR2 from the germline V gene are MNHEY and SVGAGI. This CDR3 is built from 18 residues. The ends were cut back, 0 bases at V and 6 bases at J, with 20 bases in the middle. CDR3 amino acids: CASSYSILRVWAPGELFF. The CDR3 nucleotides are TGTGCCAGCAGTTACTCGATCCTGCGGGTTTGGGCGCCCGGGGAGCTGTTTTTT.

This clonotype was counted between two and nine times. The chain recombines TRBV7-9 with TRBJ2-7; D remains unclear. Germline CDR1 and CDR2: SEHNR and FQNEAQ (reference sequence). Trimming took off 1 base at V and 2 bases at J, with 12 bases between the two ends. The CDR3 runs 15 residues. The CDR3 DNA reads TGTGCCAGCAGCTTAGGCCGGCCTTTGACCTACGAGCAGTACTTC. Translated: CASSLGRPLTYEQYF.

This clonotype was picked up many times. CDR3 in DNA: TGCGCCAGCAGCTTAGATCGACTAGCGGGATCCTCTGGGGCCAACGTCCTGACTTTC. This codes for CASSLDRLAGSSGANVLTF. V is TRBV5-1 and J is TRBJ2-6, with 11 nucleotides matching TRBD2. V was pared by 2 bases and J by 0 bases, with 7 bases of the junction left unmatched. Germline lookup yields CDR1 SGHRS and CDR2 YFSETQ. The CDR3 consists of 19 residues.

The table lists this clonotype with many counts. The DNA of the CDR3 is TGTGCCAGCAGCCCGGGACTAGTGGGGTACGAGCAGTACTTC. Translation gives CASSPGLVGYEQYF. This sequence joins TRBV7-2 and TRBJ2-7, with 8 bases identical to TRBD2. Looked up from germline, CDR1 is SGHTA and CDR2 is FQGNSA. The trim removed 5 bases at V and 4 bases at J, leaving 7 bases unmatched. The length of the CDR3 is 14 residues.

This rearrangement joins TRBV28 to TRBJ2-7, with 10 bases matching TRBD1. The V and J ends lost 5 bases and 5 bases, in that order; junction bases with no gene match: 9. Germline V lookup: CDR1 MDHEN, CDR2 SYDVKM. CDR3 length: 15 amino acids. CDR3 protein: CASSTPGQGIHEQYF. The DNA of the CDR3 is TGTGCCAGCAGTACCCCGGGACAGGGGATTCACGAGCAGTACTTC.

V usage is TRBV28 and J usage is TRBJ2-7; 9 nucleotides match TRBD1. The CDR3 runs to 15 residues. The V gene end was trimmed by 5 bases and the J gene end by 3 bases; junction bases not matched to a gene: 8. In germline, CDR1 is MDHEN, CDR2 SYDVKM. The CDR3 sequence is CASSLVGTGFYEQYF. The CDR3 DNA reads TGTGCCAGCAGTCTGGTGGGGACAGGGTTCTACGAGCAGTACTTC.

This chain uses TRBV20-1 with TRBJ1-2, with TRBD1 matching over 8 bases. Trimming took 4 bases from V and 6 from J; bases not matched to a gene: 10. This CDR3 spans 14 amino acids. Germline V gives CDR1 DFQATT, CDR2 SNEGSKA (reference sequence). CDR3: CSATRDRLQNGYTF. The CDR3 DNA is TGCAGTGCTACCCGGGACAGGCTCCAGAATGGCTACACCTTC.

CDR3: CARGKTSGLYNEQFF. In DNA form, the CDR3 reads TGTGCCAGGGGAAAGACTAGCGGGCTTTACAATGAGCAGTTCTTC. This chain uses TRBV2 with TRBJ2-1; 10 bases agree with TRBD2. The CDR3 is 15 residues long. V lost 9 bases and J lost 4; bases outside the gene matches: 9. CDR1 and CDR2 (germline): SNHLY, FYNNEI.

In its sample, this clonotype was seen many times. The V call is TRBV6-5, the J call TRBJ1-1; D call uncertain. This CDR3 has 15 amino acids. Germline-derived CDR1 and CDR2 are MNHEY and SVGAGI. V lost 0 bases to trimming and J lost 0 bases, with 8 bases between them. The CDR3: CASSYSRGMNTEAFF. The CDR3 nucleotides read TGTGCCAGCAGTTACTCGAGAGGCATGAACACTGAAGCTTTCTTT.

This clonotype was observed a handful of times. The rearrangement uses TRBV11-2 and TRBJ2-1; TRBD2 agrees at 10 bases. The CDR3 consists of 17 residues. The germline gives CDR1 SGHAT, CDR2 FQNNGV. V lost 6 bases, J lost 7 bases, and 15 bases stayed unmatched. The CDR3 DNA is TGTGCCAGCAGTTTGCTCGCGGGGACTAGCGTAATAAATGAGCAGTTCTTC. Translation: CASSLLAGTSVINEQFF.

This clonotype was counted between two and nine times. The chain joins TRBV7-9 to TRBJ2-1; 9 bases match TRBD2. Germline V lookup: CDR1 SEHNR, CDR2 FQNEAQ (reference sequence). The ends lost 6 bases at V and 6 bases at J; junction bases unmatched: 9. The CDR3 is 15 amino acids. The CDR3 DNA sequence: TGTGCCAGCAGAGAGCGGGAGGCGACCAGCAATGAGCAGTTCTTC. Protein: CASREREATSNEQFF.

J is TRBJ2-1 and V is TRBV9; 12 bases map to TRBD2. Germline assignment: CDR1 SGDLS and CDR2 YYNGEE. The trim removed 6 bases at V and 6 bases at J, leaving 10 bases unmatched. The CDR3 length is 16 residues. The CDR3 DNA is TGTGCCAGCACACTTCTAGCGGGAGGGCCGGGCAATGAGCAGTTCTTC. This encodes CASTLLAGGPGNEQFF.